The 14 T cell receptor beta chains below all came from one sample that was sequenced in a study of OX40 agonist ivuxolimab in advanced cancers. TCRdb's table, derived via immunoSEQ multiplex PCR, lists solely in-frame clones and lacks some. The table shows about 73,000 clones, with 85% to 90% occurring only once. The sample here was CD4+ or CD8+ T cells sorted from blood, taken in a trial of the OX40 agonist ivuxolimab. These receptors were taken from an adult with an advanced solid tumor such as melanoma, head and neck, liver or kidney cancer.

This chain connects TRBV7-3 to TRBJ2-3; no clear D gene. The CDR3 totals 16 residues. The germline V gene has CDR1 SGHTA and CDR2 FQGTGA. V was cut by 6 bases and J by 2 bases, with 18 bases left in between. The DNA for the CDR3 is TGTGCCAGCAGGAGCGTCCCATCCACCGACACAGATACGCAGTATTTT. This sequence encodes CASRSVPSTDTDTQYF. Together with reference TRBV7-3 and TRBJ2-3, the CDR3 gives the full variable domain: GAGVSQTPSNKVTEKGKYVELRCDPISGHTALYWYRQSLGQGPEFLIYFQGTGAADDSGLPNDRFFAVRPEGSVSTLKIQRTERGDSAVYLCASRSVPSTDTDTQYFGPGTRLTVL.

V is TRBV30 and J is TRBJ2-7; TRBD2 matches at 7 bases. Losses at the gene ends were 2 bases for V and 4 bases for J; bases not matched to a gene: 11. This CDR3 spans 15 amino acids. CDR1 is GTSNPN and CDR2 is SVGIG in the germline V gene (reference sequence). This CDR3 is CAWSRPGGGQYEQYF. CDR3 nucleotide sequence: TGTGCCTGGAGTCGACCCGGGGGAGGGCAATACGAGCAGTACTTC.

This chain joins TRBV28 and TRBJ2-1, with D possibly TRBD1 on 5 matching bases. V dropped 7 bases and J dropped 6 bases, with 13 bases sitting between them. This CDR3 has 13 residues. Germline assignment: CDR1 MDHEN and CDR2 SYDVKM. The CDR3 spells CASIQGGGNEQFF. DNA for the CDR3: TGTGCCAGCATCCAGGGTGGTGGCAATGAGCAGTTCTTC. The entire variable domain, with the rest obtained from reference TRBV28 and TRBJ2-1, is as follows: DVKVTQSSRYLVKRTGEKVFLECVQDMDHENMFWYRQDPGLGLRLIYFSYDVKMKEKGDIPEGYSVSREKKERFSLILESASTNQTSMYLCASIQGGGNEQFFGPGTRLTVL.

The chain uses TRBV27 and TRBJ1-5, with D possibly matching TRBD1 (5 bases). The ends were cut back, 7 bases at V and 9 bases at J, with 22 bases in the middle. The V gene's germline CDR1 is MNHEY and CDR2 SMNVEV (reference sequence). CDR3 length: 15 residues. The CDR3 region has the DNA TGTGCCAGCACCTCTGGGGCAGGTGGATTAGGGCCCCAGCATTTT. Encoded protein: CASTSGAGGLGPQHF.

This chain uses TRBV10-3 with TRBJ2-7; D uncertain. Germline CDR1 reads ENHRY; CDR2 reads SYGVKD. Trimming left V 1 base short and J 3 bases short, with 10 bases between. The CDR3 is 14 residues long. CDR3: CAISELLNNYEQYF. DNA for the CDR3: TGTGCCATCAGTGAGTTGCTGAATAACTACGAGCAGTACTTC.

This CDR3 reads CASSYQGPEPQHF. In DNA form, the CDR3 reads TGTGCCAGCAGTTACCAAGGGCCTGAGCCCCAGCATTTT. This chain links TRBV27 with TRBJ1-5; the D is unclear. The CDR3 sequence is 13 residues long. Germline assignment: CDR1 MNHEY and CDR2 SMNVEV (reference sequence). V lost 4 bases, J lost 8 bases, and 12 bases lay in between.

V is TRBV7-9 and J is TRBJ1-4; possible D gene TRBD1, 6 bases. CDR1 and CDR2 from the germline V gene are SEHNR and FQNEAQ (reference sequence). The V end was cut by 0 bases, the J end by 8 bases, with 13 bases between. The CDR3 runs to 15 residues. In DNA, the CDR3 is TGTGCCAGCAGCTTAGCCCACAGGGTGGGAGAAAAACTGTTTTTT. It codes for CASSLAHRVGEKLFF.

This chain uses TRBV7-9 with TRBJ2-2; tentatively, D is TRBD1 (5 bases). V was cut by 4 bases and J by 6 bases, with 18 bases left in between. This CDR3 has 16 residues. Germline V gene lookup returns CDR1 SEHNR and CDR2 FQNEAQ (reference sequence). The CDR3 coding sequence is TGTGCCAGCAGCTCTGGGGCGACCGGATTCCCCGGGGAGCTGTTTTTT. Translating gives CASSSGATGFPGELFF.

CDR3 protein: CASSLLGGQDGGTGNTIYF. The DNA for the CDR3 is TGTGCCAGCAGCTTATTGGGTGGGCAAGATGGAGGGACTGGAAACACCATATATTTT. The V gene is TRBV7-3, the J gene TRBJ1-3; no definite D call. The germline CDR1 and CDR2 sequences are SGHTA and FQGTGA. The CDR3 consists of 19 residues. V gave up 2 bases and J gave up 2 bases, with 22 bases separating them.

This chain links TRBV10-3 with TRBJ1-2; possible D gene TRBD1, 6 bases. V was trimmed by 7 bases and J by 5 bases, leaving 17 bases between them. Germline V gene sequence: CDR1 ENHRY, CDR2 SYGVKD. The CDR3 sequence is 14 residues long. The CDR3 reads CAIKRDGGPYGYTF. CDR3 sequence (DNA): TGTGCCATCAAGAGGGATGGGGGGCCATATGGCTACACCTTC.

The chain is built from TRBV7-8 and TRBJ2-3, with D possibly being TRBD1 (5 bases). Germline V gene sequence: CDR1 SGHVS, CDR2 FQNEAQ. The CDR3 sequence is 13 residues long. V dropped 5 bases and J dropped 3 bases, with 9 bases sitting between them. CDR3 sequence: CASSQGGTDTQYF. The CDR3 coding sequence is TGTGCCAGCAGCCAGGGTGGAACAGATACGCAGTATTTT.

This CDR3 reads CASSLYSSYEQYF. The CDR3 region has the DNA TGTGCCAGCAGCTTGTACAGCTCCTACGAGCAGTACTTC. The V and J genes are TRBV5-6 and TRBJ2-7; D gene unclear. Germline CDR1 reads SGHDT; CDR2 reads YYEEEE. The V gene lost 1 base and the J gene lost 0 bases, with 5 bases spanning the gap. CDR3 length: 13 amino acids.

This chain links TRBV29-1 with TRBJ2-1; D uncertain. V lost 4 bases to trimming and J lost 8 bases, with 15 bases between them. Germline CDR1 SQVTM, CDR2 ANQGSEA. This CDR3 region has 13 residues. CDR3 in DNA: TGCAGCGTTGGAGTATTAAATCTCCATGAGCAGTTCTTC. Amino acids: CSVGVLNLHEQFF.

The genes are TRBV5-4 and TRBJ1-2, with 7 bases matching TRBD1. There are 13 residues in the CDR3. The J segment lost 5 bases and the V segment lost 4 bases, leaving 5 bases of the junction unmatched. CDR1 is SGHNT, CDR2 YYREEE, per germline (reference sequence). CDR3 amino acids: CASSPGGAYGYTF. The DNA for the CDR3 is TGTGCCAGCAGCCCAGGGGGAGCATATGGCTACACCTTC.